Presented here are 30 T cell receptor beta chains from one specimen sequenced in a study of blood T cell repertoires in COVID-19. Assay: immunoSEQ multiplex PCR; the TCRdb copy retains only in-frame clones and omits some. The repertoire has approximately 500,000 clones, 70% to 90% of them found once; the top ten carry around 1.9%. What was sequenced was PBMCs or T cells enriched from blood (not recorded which). The receptors stem from a woman aged 40 to 50 who had recovered from COVID-19.

The rearrangement links TRBV19 to TRBJ1-1, with unresolved D. Trimming removed 6 bases from V and 0 bases from J, with 11 bases in between. From germline, CDR1 is LNHDA and CDR2 SQIVND (reference sequence). The CDR3 sequence is 14 residues long. CDR3 sequence reads: CASRWAGLNTEAFF. In DNA, the CDR3 is TGTGCCAGTAGATGGGCCGGTTTGAACACTGAAGCTTTCTTT.

The chain couples TRBV2 to TRBJ2-3; TRBD1 matches 10 bases. Germline V gene data show CDR1 as SNHLY and CDR2 as FYNNEI. V shed 7 bases and J 3 bases; nucleotides not matched to a gene: 4. CDR3 length equals 14 residues. CDR3 in DNA: TGTGCCAGCAACCAGGACAGGGGGACAGATACGCAGTATTTT. It translates to CASNQDRGTDTQYF.

The chain employs TRBV11-2 and TRBJ2-3; D gene ambiguous. Trimming removed 1 base at V and 2 bases at J, with 7 bases between. The CDR3 is 14 amino acids. The germline CDR1 and CDR2 sequences are SGHAT and FQNNGV. CDR3 in amino acids: CASSLVSVTDTQYF. CDR3 in DNA: TGTGCCAGCAGCTTAGTTTCGGTCACAGATACGCAGTATTTT.

The chain combines TRBV19 with TRBJ2-3; D is undetermined. Germline values: CDR1 LNHDA, CDR2 SQIVND (reference sequence). The CDR3 consists of 13 residues. V dropped 3 bases and J dropped 5 bases, with 9 bases sitting between them. CDR3 bases: TGTGCCAGTAGTATCTATTCGATAGATACGCAGTATTTT. It translates to CASSIYSIDTQYF.

Here the CDR3 reads CASSGGTRGSQYF. DNA of the CDR3: TGTGCCAGCAGCGGGGGCACGAGGGGATCGCAGTATTTT. The chain employs TRBV7-2 and TRBJ2-3; TRBD1 is a possible D gene (6 bases). This CDR3 region has 13 residues. Germline V CDR1 and CDR2: SGHTA, FQGNSA. Trimming left V 5 bases short and J 10 bases short, with 16 bases between.

The chain couples TRBV7-2 to TRBJ2-7; 7 bases match TRBD2. CDR1 and CDR2 from the germline V gene are SGHTA and FQGNSA. The J segment lost 2 bases and the V segment lost 1 base, leaving 2 bases of the junction unmatched. The CDR3 has 14 amino acids. CDR3 sequence: CASSLEGGPYEQYF. The CDR3 region has the DNA TGTGCCAGCAGCTTAGAGGGAGGGCCCTACGAGCAGTACTTC.

The gene calls are TRBV19 and TRBJ2-7; TRBD1 matches 8 bases. This CDR3 has 16 amino acids. V lost 3 bases to trimming and J lost 7 bases; unmatched junction nucleotides: 14. Germline assignment: CDR1 LNHDA and CDR2 SQIVND (reference sequence). The CDR3, as DNA: TGTGCCAGTAGTATGAGAGTTGGGACAGGCCTCATTGAGCAGTACTTC. It codes for CASSMRVGTGLIEQYF.

This clone was observed a few times. The chain links TRBV6-2 or TRBV6-3 to TRBJ1-5; a weak D match, TRBD1 (6 bases). The ends were cut back, 6 bases at V and 0 bases at J, with 12 bases in the middle. The CDR3 is 15 amino acids. Per the germline V gene, CDR1 is MNHEY and CDR2 is SVGEGT. The CDR3 protein is CASSRQVNSNQPQHF. CDR3 bases: TGTGCCAGCAGCCGACAGGTAAATAGCAATCAGCCCCAGCATTTT.

The gene calls are TRBV4-1 and TRBJ2-3; TRBD1 agrees at 8 bases. The CDR3 runs to 19 residues. In germline, CDR1 is MGHRA, CDR2 YSYEKL. V was pared by 4 bases and J by 0 bases, with 15 bases of the junction left unmatched. This CDR3 reads CASSRKTPGTGPSTDTQYF. As DNA, the CDR3 is TGCGCCAGCAGCCGCAAGACCCCAGGGACAGGCCCTAGCACAGATACGCAGTATTTT.

To note about this clone: Other nucleotide sequences in the sample specify the same CDR3. The chain uses TRBV5-6 and TRBJ2-7, with 10 bases identical to TRBD1. Unmatched junction bases numbered 3, after V lost 4 bases and J lost 2 bases. The CDR3 is 14 residues long. Germline V gene sequence: CDR1 SGHDT, CDR2 YYEEEE. CDR3 sequence: CASSLGQGAYEQYF. The DNA of the CDR3 is TGTGCCAGCAGCCTAGGACAGGGGGCCTACGAGCAGTACTTC. The variable domain in full, with the rest retrieved from reference TRBV5-6 and TRBJ2-7, is DAGVTQSPTHLIKTRGQQVTLRCSPKSGHDTVSWYQQALGQGPQFIFQYYEEEERQRGNFPDRFSGHQFPNYSSELNVNALLLGDSALYLCASSLGQGAYEQYFGPGTRLTVT.

The CDR3 DNA reads TGTGCCAGCAGCCAAGACCACCGGACAGAAGAGGGACAGCCCCAGCATTTT. It specifies CASSQDHRTEEGQPQHF. The V gene is TRBV4-2, the J gene TRBJ1-5, with D possibly TRBD1 on 6 matching bases. V lost 0 bases and J lost 7, with 19 bases in between. This CDR3 has 17 amino acids. Germline lookup yields CDR1 LGHNA and CDR2 YNFKEQ.

The rearrangement uses TRBV7-9 and TRBJ2-7; no clear D gene. This CDR3 region has 13 residues. Trimming left V 5 bases short and J 2 bases short, with 10 bases between. Germline CDR1 and CDR2: SEHNR and FQNEAQ (reference sequence). The chain's CDR3 is CASSPRVAYEQYF. The CDR3 DNA reads TGTGCCAGCAGCCCCCGGGTGGCCTACGAGCAGTACTTC.

The table lists this clone with a few counts. This chain uses TRBV19 with TRBJ2-7; D call uncertain. The CDR3 spans 13 residues. V lost 2 bases and J 2 bases, leaving 7 bases between the germline ends. The germline CDR1 and CDR2 sequences are LNHDA and SQIVND (reference sequence). CDR3 sequence (DNA): TGTGCCAGTAGTATAACCGCGGCCTACGAGCAGTACTTC. This gives the protein CASSITAAYEQYF.

This clone was seen more than once but under ten times. The V and J genes are TRBV5-1 and TRBJ2-3, with no clear D. V lost 0 bases, J lost 4 bases, and 9 bases lay in between. The CDR3 length is 14 residues. Germline lookup yields CDR1 SGHRS and CDR2 YFSETQ. DNA for the CDR3: TGCGCCAGCAGCTTGGGAATTAGTGCAGATACGCAGTATTTT. This translates into CASSLGISADTQYF. The full variable domain, its missing parts supplied by reference TRBV5-1 and TRBJ2-3, is KAGVTQTPRYLIKTRGQQVTLSCSPISGHRSVSWYQQTPGQGLQFLFEYFSETQRNKGNFPGRFSGRQFSNSRSEMNVSTLELGDSALYLCASSLGISADTQYFGPGTRLTVL.

The chain links TRBV9 to TRBJ2-5, with D perhaps TRBD2 (5 bases). The CDR3 is 18 residues long. V lost 1 base to trimming and J lost 5 bases, with 24 bases between them. Germline V gives CDR1 SGDLS, CDR2 YYNGEE. The CDR3 DNA reads TGTGCCAGCAGCGTAAAAGCCCGCGGCGGGCCCTCATCGGAGACCCAGTACTTC. This codes for CASSVKARGGPSSETQYF. Full variable domain (outside the CDR3, taken from reference TRBV9 and TRBJ2-5): DSGVTQTPKHLITATGQRVTLRCSPRSGDLSVYWYQQSLDQGLQFLIQYYNGEERAKGNILERFSAQQFPDLHSELNLSSLELGDSALYFCASSVKARGGPSSETQYFGPGTRLLVL.

This chain uses TRBV11-2 with TRBJ1-3; D is uncertain. This CDR3 contains 15 residues. Trimming stripped 1 base from V and 4 bases from J, with 11 bases between. CDR1 and CDR2 (germline): SGHAT, FQNNGV. CDR3 protein: CASSLAGGSGNTIYF. The DNA for the CDR3 is TGTGCCAGCAGCTTAGCGGGCGGGTCCGGAAACACCATATATTTT. The whole variable domain, filled in from reference TRBV11-2 and TRBJ1-3, reads EAGVAQSPRYKIIEKRQSVAFWCNPISGHATLYWYQQILGQGPKLLIQFQNNGVVDDSQLPKDRFSAERLKGVDSTLKIQPAKLEDSAVYLCASSLAGGSGNTIYFGEGSWLTVV.

The V gene is TRBV14, the J gene TRBJ1-2; D perhaps matches TRBD1 (6 bases). CDR1 is SGHDN, CDR2 FVKESK, per germline. V was pared by 6 bases and J by 5 bases, with 16 bases between. CDR3 length: 14 residues. DNA for the CDR3: TGTGCCAGCAGTCACAATTGGGGGCAGTATGGCTACACCTTC. Translated, it gives CASSHNWGQYGYTF. The whole variable domain, remainder taken from reference TRBV14 and TRBJ1-2, is EAGVTQFPSHSVIEKGQTVTLRCDPISGHDNLYWYRRVMGKEIKFLLHFVKESKQDESGMPNNRFLAERTGGTYSTLKVQPAELEDSGVYFCASSHNWGQYGYTFGSGTRLTVV.

The chain is built from TRBV29-1 and TRBJ1-1; 11 nucleotides match TRBD1. CDR3 length: 11 residues. Germline V gene sequence: CDR1 SQVTM, CDR2 ANQGSEA. With V trimmed by 7 bases and J by 6 bases, 1 base remained unmatched. The chain's CDR3 is CSGTGGPEAFF. In nucleotides, the CDR3 is TGCAGCGGGACAGGGGGCCCTGAAGCTTTCTTT.

The chain employs TRBV6-5 and TRBJ1-6; D is possibly TRBD1 (5 bases). CDR3 length equals 15 residues. The germline V and J ends were trimmed by 6 bases and 8 bases, with 17 bases remaining between them. Germline CDR1 is MNHEY and CDR2 is SVGAGI. The CDR3, as DNA: TGTGCCAGCAGACCAGGGCTTTTTCGTGATTCACCCCTCCACTTT. Translating it yields CASRPGLFRDSPLHF.

This chain uses TRBV3-1 (or the pseudogene TRBV3-2) with TRBJ2-1; no clear D. Germline loops: CDR1 LGHDT, CDR2 YNNKEL (reference sequence). The CDR3 totals 12 residues. The V end was cut by 0 bases, the J end by 9 bases, with 6 bases between. The CDR3 bases are TGTGCCAGCAGCCAAGATTCGAGTGAGCAGTTCTTC. As protein: CASSQDSSEQFF.

The count of this clone is one. Here the CDR3 reads CASSIDRETSSYEQYF. For the CDR3, the DNA is TGTGCCAGTAGTATAGATCGCGAGACTAGCTCCTACGAGCAGTACTTC. This chain joins TRBV19 and TRBJ2-7, with a tentative D call TRBD2 (6 bases). The CDR3 has 16 amino acids. Germline CDR1 reads LNHDA; CDR2 reads SQIVND (reference sequence). Trimming shortened V by 0 bases and J by 0 bases, and 12 bases separated the two germline ends.

The genes are TRBV6-6 and TRBJ2-7; D perhaps matches TRBD2 (5 bases). V was shortened by 1 base and J by 0 bases, with 10 bases between the two germline ends. The germline V gene has CDR1 MNHNY and CDR2 SVGAGI (reference sequence). This CDR3 comprises 15 residues. The CDR3 sequence: CASSYWTGVSYEQYF. DNA for the CDR3: TGTGCCAGCAGTTACTGGACCGGGGTCTCCTACGAGCAGTACTTC.

V is TRBV6-5 and J is TRBJ1-2; D is unresolved. Between the trimmed V and J ends, which lost 6 bases and 3 bases, there was a span of 14 bases. Germline V gene lookup returns CDR1 MNHEY and CDR2 SVGAGI. This CDR3 comprises 14 residues. The CDR3 bases are TGTGCCAGCAGACCCGAAGCCACCCACTATGGCTACACCTTC. Amino acids: CASRPEATHYGYTF.

The rearrangement uses TRBV7-2 and TRBJ2-1; 14 bases agree with TRBD2. The V gene's germline CDR1 is SGHTA and CDR2 FQGNSA. The CDR3 has 16 residues. Losses at the gene ends were 1 base for V and 7 bases for J; bases not matched to a gene: 3. The CDR3 coding sequence is TGTGCCAGCAGCTTAGGACTAGCGGGAGGGGCAAATGAGCAGTTCTTC. Residues: CASSLGLAGGANEQFF.

The CDR3 reads CASSLPDRGQTEAFF. Here the CDR3 DNA reads TGTGCCAGCAGTCTCCCCGACAGGGGGCAAACTGAAGCTTTCTTT. The genes are TRBV6-6 and TRBJ1-1; 10 bases map to TRBD1. Looked up from germline, CDR1 is MNHNY and CDR2 is SVGAGI (reference sequence). The CDR3 sequence is 15 residues long. Trimming at V came to 5 bases and at J to 5 bases, leaving 8 bases not matched to a gene.

V gene TRBV14 combines with J gene TRBJ2-3; TRBD2 is a possible D gene (5 bases). This CDR3 region has 11 residues. Germline-derived CDR1 and CDR2 are SGHDN and FVKESK. The ends were cut back, 3 bases at V and 9 bases at J, with 7 bases in the middle. CDR3 amino acids: CASSQTITQYF. DNA for the CDR3: TGTGCCAGCAGCCAGACTATAACGCAGTATTTT.

A single count supports this clone. V usage is TRBV29-1 and J usage is TRBJ1-2; maybe TRBD1 (5 bases). V lost 1 base, J lost 11 bases, and 8 bases lay in between. Germline loops: CDR1 SQVTM, CDR2 ANQGSEA. The CDR3 sequence is 10 residues long. CDR3 region: CSVEADSYTF. CDR3 in DNA: TGCAGCGTTGAAGCCGACAGTTACACCTTC.

The CDR3 loop reads CASSPQRGEKLFF. CDR3 DNA sequence: TGTGCCAGCTCACCTCAACGGGGTGAAAAACTGTTTTTT. The chain carries TRBV18 and TRBJ1-4; no firm D call. The CDR3 covers 13 residues. Between the trimmed V and J ends, which lost 3 bases and 7 bases, there was a span of 9 bases. The V gene's germline CDR1 is KGHSH and CDR2 LQKENI.

V usage is TRBV10-1 and J usage is TRBJ2-7; D remains ambiguous. Trimming took 0 bases from V and 4 from J, leaving 13 bases between them. CDR1 is WNHNN, CDR2 SYGVQD, per germline (reference sequence). This CDR3 region has 15 residues. The CDR3 is CASSESGSPSYEQYF. The CDR3 DNA follows: TGCGCCAGCAGTGAGTCGGGCAGTCCCTCGTACGAGCAGTACTTC.

The chain couples TRBV6-5 to TRBJ2-7; D may be TRBD1 (5 bases). Germline CDR1 is MNHEY and CDR2 is SVGAGI. CDR3 length: 13 residues. V lost 4 bases to trimming and J lost 1 base, with 8 bases between them. This CDR3 reads CASSLDKSYEQYF. Here the CDR3 DNA reads TGTGCCAGCAGTTTGGACAAGTCCTACGAGCAGTACTTC.